The rows below give T cell receptor beta chains drawn from one sample of a study of cytomegalovirus exposure and HLA in healthy donors. TCRdb's copy holds only in-frame clones and misses some; the assay was immunoSEQ multiplex PCR. The sample has under 75,000 clones, roughly 89% seen once. The sample was PBMCs. Every receptor here comes from a woman aged 25 to 39 in good health and CMV-seronegative. CDR3s include the opening cysteine and the closing phenylalanine or tryptophan. A D gene is named only where the DNA matches it firmly. Expanded clones are given a class, and other clones once, few, many or no size at all.

CDR3 | DNA | J | D | V | size
CASSGGSRGGYTF | TGTGCCAGCAGTGGGGGGTCGCGGGGCGGCTACACCTTC | TRBJ1-2 | - | TRBV27 | once
CASSYSIREEQYF | TGTGCCAGCAGTTACTCGATAAGGGAGGAGCAGTACTTC | TRBJ2-7 | - | TRBV6-5 | -
CASSMRRSNTEAFF | TGTGCCAGTAGTATGAGGCGGTCGAACACTGAAGCTTTCTTT | TRBJ1-1 | - | TRBV19 | -
CASSLNRRDSKAPYGYTF | TGTGCCAGCAGCTTAAATAGGCGGGACAGTAAGGCCCCCTATGGCTACACCTTC | TRBJ1-2 | TRBD1 | TRBV7-2 | -
CSVNRGGIQYF | TGCAGCGTCAACAGGGGGGGAATTCAGTACTTC | TRBJ2-4 | - | TRBV29-1 | -
CASSLARGGTEAFF | TGTGCCAGCAGCTTAGCCAGGGGTGGGACTGAAGCTTTCTTT | TRBJ1-1 | - | TRBV11-2 | -
CAWRVAGLAKNIQYF | TGTGCCTGGAGGGTCGCGGGGCTGGCCAAAAACATTCAGTACTTC | TRBJ2-4 | - | TRBV30 | -
CASSLGAGYNEQFF | TGTGCCAGCTCATTGGGCGCCGGTTACAATGAGCAGTTCTTC | TRBJ2-1 | - | TRBV18 | -
CASSLSQGYEQYF | TGTGCCAGCAGTTTAAGTCAGGGCTACGAGCAGTACTTC | TRBJ2-7 | - | TRBV6-6 | few
CASSVGTSNTEAFF | TGTGCCAGCAGCGTAGGCACTTCGAACACTGAAGCTTTCTTT | TRBJ1-1 | - | TRBV9 | -
CASSPGLGTGELFF | TGTGCCAGCAGCCCAGGGTTGGGCACCGGGGAGCTGTTTTTT | TRBJ2-2 | - | TRBV6-5 | -
CASSFGTPTYEQYF | TGTGCCAGCAGCTTCGGGACTCCTACCTACGAGCAGTACTTC | TRBJ2-7 | - | TRBV7-2 | -
CASSSGTGGANTEAFF | TGCGCCAGCAGCTCCGGGACAGGGGGCGCGAACACTGAAGCTTTCTTT | TRBJ1-1 | TRBD1 | TRBV5-1 | -
CAWSPTLRQFNYGYTF | TGTGCCTGGAGTCCCACCTTGCGGCAGTTTAACTATGGCTACACCTTC | TRBJ1-2 | - | TRBV30 | -
CAASRGFRNTEAFF | TGTGCCGCCTCCAGGGGGTTCAGGAACACTGAAGCTTTCTTT | TRBJ1-1 | TRBD1 | TRBV15 | -
CASSDGTGGTDTQYF | TGCGCCAGCAGTGACGGGACAGGGGGCACAGATACGCAGTATTTT | TRBJ2-3 | TRBD1 | TRBV10-1 | -
CASSTSGRGNEQFF | TGTGCCAGCAGTACTAGCGGGAGGGGGAATGAGCAGTTCTTC | TRBJ2-1 | TRBD2 | TRBV16 | -
CATRRFQETQYF | TGTGCCACCAGGCGGTTTCAAGAGACCCAGTACTTC | TRBJ2-5 | - | TRBV15 | -
CASSSPPGQGGYEQYF | TGTGCCAGCAGTTCCCCGCCTGGACAGGGTGGCTACGAGCAGTACTTC | TRBJ2-7 | TRBD1 | TRBV28 | -
CASSESPPGGQPQHF | TGCGCCAGCAGTGAGTCGCCGCCGGGAGGTCAGCCCCAGCATTTT | TRBJ1-5 | - | TRBV10-2 | -
CASRSGGSETQYF | TGTGCCAGCAGGTCAGGGGGGAGCGAGACCCAGTACTTC | TRBJ2-5 | - | TRBV5-6 | few
CASSPRDRDATDTQYF | TGTGCCAGCTCACCACGGGACAGGGATGCCACAGATACGCAGTATTTT | TRBJ2-3 | TRBD1 | TRBV18 | few
CASGRQADTQYF | TGTGCCAGCGGGCGACAGGCAGATACGCAGTATTTT | TRBJ2-3 | - | TRBV28 | -
CASSLNRGPNTEAFF | TGTGCCAGCAGTCTTAACAGGGGCCCTAACACTGAAGCTTTCTTT | TRBJ1-1 | TRBD1 | TRBV6-6 | -
CASSISRDRGNYGYTF | TGTGCCAGTAGTATAAGCCGGGACAGGGGTAACTATGGCTACACCTTC | TRBJ1-2 | TRBD1 | TRBV19 | -
CASSPGLAVSYEQYF | TGCGCCAGCAGCCCGGGACTAGCGGTCTCCTACGAGCAGTACTTC | TRBJ2-7 | TRBD2 | TRBV5-1 | -
CASSLEVAGRGYNEQFF | TGTGCCAGCAGCTTAGAGGTAGCGGGGAGGGGCTACAATGAGCAGTTCTTC | TRBJ2-1 | TRBD2 | TRBV7-6 | once
CASISSGLYNEQFF | TGTGCCAGCATCTCCTCAGGTCTTTACAATGAGCAGTTCTTC | TRBJ2-1 | - | TRBV6-1 | -
CASSDSWSTGLAGVGQETQYF | TGTGCCAGCAGTGACTCGTGGTCAACGGGACTAGCGGGAGTAGGCCAAGAGACCCAGTACTTC | TRBJ2-5 | TRBD2 | TRBV6-4 | -
CASSRPGQGNTEAFF | TGTGCCAGCAGCCGCCCGGGACAGGGGAACACTGAAGCTTTCTTT | TRBJ1-1 | TRBD1 | TRBV27 | -
CASSFEGIQYF | TGTGCCAGCAGCTTTGAGGGCATTCAGTACTTC | TRBJ2-4 | - | TRBV11-3 | -
CASSFLGQGAYGYTF | TGTGCCAGCAGTTTTCTCGGACAGGGGGCGTATGGCTACACCTTC | TRBJ1-2 | TRBD1 | TRBV27 | -
CASSLYSATNEKLFF | TGTGCCAGCAGCTTGTACAGTGCAACTAATGAAAAACTGTTTTTT | TRBJ1-4 | - | TRBV11-3 | few
CASSRDSVSNIQYF | TGTGCCAGCAGCCGGGACAGTGTTTCGAACATTCAGTACTTC | TRBJ2-4 | TRBD1 | TRBV11-3 | -
CASTTRDRGSLGANVLTF | TGTGCCAGCACCACCCGGGACAGGGGAAGTTTGGGGGCCAACGTCCTGACTTTC | TRBJ2-6 | TRBD1 | TRBV27 | -
CASSPGAGGEQFF | TGTGCCAGCTCCCCCGGTGCGGGAGGAGAGCAGTTCTTC | TRBJ2-1 | TRBD2 | TRBV11-3 | -
CASSLSDYEQYF | TGTGCCAGCAGCTTATCAGACTACGAGCAGTACTTC | TRBJ2-7 | - | TRBV7-9 | -
CAISEGQGYEQYF | TGTGCCATCAGTGAGGGGCAGGGCTACGAGCAGTACTTC | TRBJ2-7 | - | TRBV10-3 | few
CASSQPFRISGNTIYF | TGCGCCAGCAGCCAACCATTCAGGATCTCTGGAAACACCATATATTTT | TRBJ1-3 | - | TRBV4-1 | few